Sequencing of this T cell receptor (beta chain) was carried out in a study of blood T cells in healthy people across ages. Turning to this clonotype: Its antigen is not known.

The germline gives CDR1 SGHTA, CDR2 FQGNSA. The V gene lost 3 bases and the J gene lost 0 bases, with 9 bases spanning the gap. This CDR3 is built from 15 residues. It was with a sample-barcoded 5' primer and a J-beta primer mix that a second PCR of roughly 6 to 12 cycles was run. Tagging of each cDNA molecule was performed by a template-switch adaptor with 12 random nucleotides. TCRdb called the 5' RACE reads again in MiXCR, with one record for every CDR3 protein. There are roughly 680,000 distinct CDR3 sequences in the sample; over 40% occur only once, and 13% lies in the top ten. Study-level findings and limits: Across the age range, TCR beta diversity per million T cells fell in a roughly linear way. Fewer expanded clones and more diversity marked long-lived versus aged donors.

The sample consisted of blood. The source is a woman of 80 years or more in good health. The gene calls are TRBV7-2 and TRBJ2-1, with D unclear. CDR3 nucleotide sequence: TGTGCCAGCAGCTTCGACGCCAGCTCCTACAATGAGCAGTTCTTC. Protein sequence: CASSFDASSYNEQFF.